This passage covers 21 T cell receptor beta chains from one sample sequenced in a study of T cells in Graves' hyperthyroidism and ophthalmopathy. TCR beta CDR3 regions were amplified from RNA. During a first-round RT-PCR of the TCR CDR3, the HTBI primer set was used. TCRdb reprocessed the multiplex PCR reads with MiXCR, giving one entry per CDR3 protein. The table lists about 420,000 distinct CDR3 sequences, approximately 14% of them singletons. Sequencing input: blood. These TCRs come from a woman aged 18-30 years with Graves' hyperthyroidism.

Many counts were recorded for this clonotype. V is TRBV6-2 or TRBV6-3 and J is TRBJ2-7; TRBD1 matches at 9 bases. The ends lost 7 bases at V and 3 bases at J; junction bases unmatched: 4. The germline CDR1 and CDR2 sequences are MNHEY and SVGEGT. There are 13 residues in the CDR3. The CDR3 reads CASTDRGYYEQYF. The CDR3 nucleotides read TGTGCCAGCACCGACAGGGGGTACTACGAGCAGTACTTC.

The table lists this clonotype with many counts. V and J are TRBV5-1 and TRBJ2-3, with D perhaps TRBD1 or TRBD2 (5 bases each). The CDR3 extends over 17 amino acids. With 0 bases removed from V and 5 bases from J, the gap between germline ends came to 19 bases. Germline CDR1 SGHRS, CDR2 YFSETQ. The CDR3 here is CASSLVGQGEGLDTQYF. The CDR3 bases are TGCGCCAGCAGCTTGGTGGGCCAGGGCGAGGGCCTAGATACGCAGTATTTT.

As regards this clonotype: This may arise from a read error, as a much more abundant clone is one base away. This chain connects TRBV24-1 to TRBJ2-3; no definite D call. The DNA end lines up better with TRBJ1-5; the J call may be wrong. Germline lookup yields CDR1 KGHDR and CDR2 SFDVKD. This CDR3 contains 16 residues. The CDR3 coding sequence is TGTGCCACCAGTGACTCGACTAGCGGGATACCAGATACGCAGCATTTT. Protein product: CATSDSTSGIPDTQHF.

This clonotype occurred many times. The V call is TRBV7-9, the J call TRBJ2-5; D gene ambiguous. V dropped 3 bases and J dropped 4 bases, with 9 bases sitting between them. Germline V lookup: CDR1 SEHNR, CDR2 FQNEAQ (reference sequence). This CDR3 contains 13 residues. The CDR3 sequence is CASSFGFTETQYF. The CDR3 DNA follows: TGTGCCAGCAGCTTCGGTTTTACAGAGACCCAGTACTTC.

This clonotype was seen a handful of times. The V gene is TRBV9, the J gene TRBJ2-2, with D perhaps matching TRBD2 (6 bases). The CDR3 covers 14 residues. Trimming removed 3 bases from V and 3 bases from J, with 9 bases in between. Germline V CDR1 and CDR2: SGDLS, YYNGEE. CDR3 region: CASSAGDHTGELFF. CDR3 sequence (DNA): TGTGCCAGCAGCGCGGGAGACCACACCGGGGAGCTGTTTTTT. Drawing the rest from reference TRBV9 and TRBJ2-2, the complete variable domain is DSGVTQTPKHLITATGQRVTLRCSPRSGDLSVYWYQQSLDQGLQFLIQYYNGEERAKGNILERFSAQQFPDLHSELNLSSLELGDSALYFCASSAGDHTGELFFGEGSRLTVL.

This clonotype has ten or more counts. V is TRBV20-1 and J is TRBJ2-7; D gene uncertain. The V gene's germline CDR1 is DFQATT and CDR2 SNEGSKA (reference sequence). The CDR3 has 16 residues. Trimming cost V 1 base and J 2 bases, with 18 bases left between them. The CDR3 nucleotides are TGCAGTGCTAGAGGTCATAGTTTACCCCCAGCCTACGAGCAGTACTTC. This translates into CSARGHSLPPAYEQYF.

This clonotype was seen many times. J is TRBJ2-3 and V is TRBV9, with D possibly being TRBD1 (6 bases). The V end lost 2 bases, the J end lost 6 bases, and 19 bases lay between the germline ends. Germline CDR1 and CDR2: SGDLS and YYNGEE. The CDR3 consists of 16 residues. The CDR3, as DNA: TGTGCCAGCAGCGTTCTATCGGGTCAGGGGAGCGATACGCAGTATTTT. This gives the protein CASSVLSGQGSDTQYF. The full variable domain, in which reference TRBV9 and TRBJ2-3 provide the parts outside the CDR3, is DSGVTQTPKHLITATGQRVTLRCSPRSGDLSVYWYQQSLDQGLQFLIQYYNGEERAKGNILERFSAQQFPDLHSELNLSSLELGDSALYFCASSVLSGQGSDTQYFGPGTRLTVL.

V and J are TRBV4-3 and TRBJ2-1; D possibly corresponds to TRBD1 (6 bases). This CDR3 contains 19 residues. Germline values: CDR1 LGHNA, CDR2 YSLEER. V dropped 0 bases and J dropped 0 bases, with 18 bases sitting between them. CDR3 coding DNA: TGCGCCAGCAGCCAAGAAATTGGGGGCGAGTTGGCCTCCTACAATGAGCAGTTCTTC. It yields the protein CASSQEIGGELASYNEQFF.

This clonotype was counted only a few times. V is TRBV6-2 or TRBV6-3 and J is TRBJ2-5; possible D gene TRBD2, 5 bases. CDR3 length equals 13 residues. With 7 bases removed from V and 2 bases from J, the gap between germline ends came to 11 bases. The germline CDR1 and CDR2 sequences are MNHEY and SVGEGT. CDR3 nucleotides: TGTGCCAGCATGCGACTAAAACAAGAGACCCAGTACTTC. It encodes CASMRLKQETQYF.

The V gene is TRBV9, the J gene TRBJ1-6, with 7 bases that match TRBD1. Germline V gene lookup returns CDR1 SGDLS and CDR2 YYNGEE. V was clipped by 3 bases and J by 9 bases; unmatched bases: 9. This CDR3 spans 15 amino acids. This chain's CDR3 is CASSEPGTVGSPLHF. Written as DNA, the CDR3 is TGTGCCAGCAGCGAGCCCGGGACAGTGGGTTCACCCCTCCACTTT. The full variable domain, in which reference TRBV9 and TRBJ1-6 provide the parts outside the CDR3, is DSGVTQTPKHLITATGQRVTLRCSPRSGDLSVYWYQQSLDQGLQFLIQYYNGEERAKGNILERFSAQQFPDLHSELNLSSLELGDSALYFCASSEPGTVGSPLHFGNGTRLTVT.

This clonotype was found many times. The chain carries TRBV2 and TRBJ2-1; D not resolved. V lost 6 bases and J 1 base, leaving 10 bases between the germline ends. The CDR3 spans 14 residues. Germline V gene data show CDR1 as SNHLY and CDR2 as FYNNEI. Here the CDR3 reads CASSDSRSYNEQFF. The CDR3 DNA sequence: TGTGCCAGCAGCGACTCTAGATCCTACAATGAGCAGTTCTTC.

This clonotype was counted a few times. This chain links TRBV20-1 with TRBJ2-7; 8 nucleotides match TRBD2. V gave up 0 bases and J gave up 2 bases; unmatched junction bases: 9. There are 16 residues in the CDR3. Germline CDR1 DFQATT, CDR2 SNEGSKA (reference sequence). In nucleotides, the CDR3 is TGCAGTGCTAGAGATAGGACTAGCCATCGCCCCTACGAGCAGTACTTC. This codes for CSARDRTSHRPYEQYF.

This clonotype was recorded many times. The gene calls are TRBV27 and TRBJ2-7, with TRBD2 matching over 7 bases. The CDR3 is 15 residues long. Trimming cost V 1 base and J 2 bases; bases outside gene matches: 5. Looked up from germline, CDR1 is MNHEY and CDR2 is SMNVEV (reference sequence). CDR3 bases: TGTGCCAGCAGTTTATTCGCTAGCGGAGCCTACGAGCAGTACTTC. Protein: CASSLFASGAYEQYF.

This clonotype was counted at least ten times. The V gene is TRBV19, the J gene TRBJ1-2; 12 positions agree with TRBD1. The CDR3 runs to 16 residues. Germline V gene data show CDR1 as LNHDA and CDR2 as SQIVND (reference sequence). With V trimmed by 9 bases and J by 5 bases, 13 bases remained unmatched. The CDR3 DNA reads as TGTGCCAGCCATCCGGGACAGGGGGCGCCCGGTTATGGCTACACCTTC. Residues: CASHPGQGAPGYGYTF.

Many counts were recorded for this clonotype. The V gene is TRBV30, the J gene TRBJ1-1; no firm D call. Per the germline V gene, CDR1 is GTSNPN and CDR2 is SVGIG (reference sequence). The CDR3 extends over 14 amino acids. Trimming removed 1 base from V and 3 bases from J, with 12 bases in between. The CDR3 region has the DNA TGTGCCTGGAGTGATTATCCCTGGGACACTGAAGCTTTCTTT. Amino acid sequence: CAWSDYPWDTEAFF.

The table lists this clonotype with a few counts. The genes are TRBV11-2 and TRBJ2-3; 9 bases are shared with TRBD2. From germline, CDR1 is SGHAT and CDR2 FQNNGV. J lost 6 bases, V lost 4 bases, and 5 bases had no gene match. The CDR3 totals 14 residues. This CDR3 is CASSWAGGPDTQYF. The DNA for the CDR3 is TGTGCCAGCAGCTGGGCGGGAGGGCCGGATACGCAGTATTTT.

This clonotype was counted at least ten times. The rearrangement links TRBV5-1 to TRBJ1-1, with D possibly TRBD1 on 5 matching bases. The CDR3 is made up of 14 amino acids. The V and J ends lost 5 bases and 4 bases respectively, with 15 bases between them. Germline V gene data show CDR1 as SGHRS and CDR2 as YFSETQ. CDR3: CASRPGTSSTEAFF. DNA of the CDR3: TGCGCCAGCAGACCCGGGACCTCGAGCACTGAAGCTTTCTTT.

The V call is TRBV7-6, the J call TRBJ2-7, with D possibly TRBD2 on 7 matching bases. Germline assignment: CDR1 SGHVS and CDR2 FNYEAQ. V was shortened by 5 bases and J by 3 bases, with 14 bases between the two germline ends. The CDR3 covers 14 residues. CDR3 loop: CASSQAGHLYEQYF. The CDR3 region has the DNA TGTGCCAGCAGCCAAGCGGGACATCTCTACGAGCAGTACTTC.

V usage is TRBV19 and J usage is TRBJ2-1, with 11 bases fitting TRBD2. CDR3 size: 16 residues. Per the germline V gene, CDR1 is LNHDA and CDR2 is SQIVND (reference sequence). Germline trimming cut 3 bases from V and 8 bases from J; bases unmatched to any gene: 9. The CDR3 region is CASSIGTSGRWDEQFF. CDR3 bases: TGTGCCAGTAGTATCGGGACTAGCGGAAGATGGGATGAGCAGTTCTTC.

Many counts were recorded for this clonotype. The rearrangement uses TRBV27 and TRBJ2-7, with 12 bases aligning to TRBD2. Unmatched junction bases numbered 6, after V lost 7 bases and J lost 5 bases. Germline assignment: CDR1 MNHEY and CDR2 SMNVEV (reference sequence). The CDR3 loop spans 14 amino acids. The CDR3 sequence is CASTSSGRAHEQYF. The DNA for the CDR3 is TGTGCCAGCACTTCTAGCGGGAGGGCCCACGAGCAGTACTTC.

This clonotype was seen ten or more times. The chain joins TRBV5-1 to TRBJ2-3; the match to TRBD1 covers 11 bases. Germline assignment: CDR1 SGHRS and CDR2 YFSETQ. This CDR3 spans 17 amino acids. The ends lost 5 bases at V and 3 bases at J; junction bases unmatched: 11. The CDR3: CASRPVSGTGGTDTQYF. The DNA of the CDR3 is TGCGCCAGCAGACCAGTGTCCGGGACAGGGGGGACAGATACGCAGTATTTT.